This T cell receptor (beta chain) came from a study of cytomegalovirus exposure and HLA in healthy donors. Overall study findings and caveats: Among TCR sequences, most were rare, though some public TCRs appeared in many donors.

60 Vbeta and 13 Jbeta primers were used in PCR. Measured with immunoSEQ multiplex PCR; TCRdb has only the in-frame clones, and not every one. The sample has around 250,000 clones, around 81% seen once; the top ten hold less than 8.5%. Germline values: CDR1 MNHEY, CDR2 SVGAGI. The CDR3 has 11 amino acids. Trimming stripped 2 bases from V and 6 bases from J, with 5 bases between. With regard to this clone: Its specificity is unknown.

The chain has TRBV6-5 and TRBJ2-7; the D gene is possibly TRBD1 (5 bases). The TCR comes from a woman aged 60-70 years in good health and CMV-seropositive. Material for sequencing was PBMCs. The CDR3, as DNA: TGTGCCAGCAGTTACAGGGGCGAGCAGTACTTC. This encodes CASSYRGEQYF.